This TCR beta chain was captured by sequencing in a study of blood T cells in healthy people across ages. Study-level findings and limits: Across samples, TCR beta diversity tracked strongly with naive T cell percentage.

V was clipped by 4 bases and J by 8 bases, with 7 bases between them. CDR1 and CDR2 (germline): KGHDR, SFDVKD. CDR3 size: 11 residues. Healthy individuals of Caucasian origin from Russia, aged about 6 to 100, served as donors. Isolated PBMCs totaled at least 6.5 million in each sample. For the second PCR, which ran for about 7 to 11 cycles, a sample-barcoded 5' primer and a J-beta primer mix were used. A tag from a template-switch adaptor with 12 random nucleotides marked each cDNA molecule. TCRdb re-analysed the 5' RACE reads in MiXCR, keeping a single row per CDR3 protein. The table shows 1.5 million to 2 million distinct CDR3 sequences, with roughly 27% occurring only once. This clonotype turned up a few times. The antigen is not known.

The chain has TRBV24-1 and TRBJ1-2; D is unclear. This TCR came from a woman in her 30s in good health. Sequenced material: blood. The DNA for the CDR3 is TGTGCCACCAGTGACCATGGGGGCTACACCTTC. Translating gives CATSDHGGYTF.